Below, 17 T cell receptor beta chains from the same sample are listed, as sequenced in a study of blood T cells in healthy people across ages. A J-beta primer mix and a sample-barcoded 5' primer were used in a second PCR of about 7 to 12 cycles. TCRdb called the 5' RACE reads again in MiXCR, with one record for every CDR3 protein. The sample comprises some 750,000 distinct CDR3 sequences, about 20% of which are singletons, and around 21% rests with the top ten. Sample: blood. All receptors derive from a man aged 70-80 years in good health.

This chain links TRBV5-1 with TRBJ2-5, with 10 bases fitting TRBD2. The CDR3 has 14 amino acids. J lost 2 bases, V lost 6 bases, and 4 bases had no gene match. From germline, CDR1 is SGHRS and CDR2 YFSETQ. CDR3 residues: CASIPGLAQETQYF. CDR3 coding DNA: TGCGCCAGCATACCGGGACTAGCGCAAGAGACCCAGTACTTC.

In this sample, this clonotype turned up a few times. The rearrangement joins TRBV11-3 to TRBJ2-1; 9 bases fit TRBD2. CDR1 and CDR2 (germline): SGHNT, YENEEA. The CDR3 sequence is 15 residues long. V was pared by 5 bases and J by 6 bases, with 8 bases of the junction left unmatched. The CDR3 nucleotides are TGTGCCAGCAGCCTAGCGGGACTAGGGACCAATGAGCAGTTCTTC. Translation gives CASSLAGLGTNEQFF.

The V call is TRBV5-1, the J call TRBJ2-1, with TRBD2 identical over 11 bases. Per germline, CDR1 SGHRS and CDR2 YFSETQ. The CDR3 runs 15 residues. J lost 9 bases, V lost 4 bases, and 9 bases had no gene match. CDR3 sequence reads: CASSPVLAGAVEQFF. The CDR3 nucleotides are TGCGCCAGCAGCCCGGTACTAGCGGGGGCGGTTGAGCAGTTCTTC.

The rearrangement uses TRBV28 and TRBJ1-4; the D is unclear. Germline V gene data show CDR1 as MDHEN and CDR2 as SYDVKM. The CDR3 extends over 14 amino acids. Trimming shortened V by 5 bases and J by 6 bases, and 13 bases separated the two germline ends. CDR3 sequence reads: CASSPVGVDEKLFF. As DNA, the CDR3 is TGTGCCAGCAGTCCCGTCGGGGTGGATGAAAAACTGTTTTTT. Based on the CDR3 plus reference TRBV28 and TRBJ1-4, the full variable domain is DVKVTQSSRYLVKRTGEKVFLECVQDMDHENMFWYRQDPGLGLRLIYFSYDVKMKEKGDIPEGYSVSREKKERFSLILESASTNQTSMYLCASSPVGVDEKLFFGSGTQLSVL.

The V gene is TRBV24-1, the J gene TRBJ2-7, with 7 bases identical to TRBD2. The end of the DNA is better explained by TRBJ2-5, so the J call may be wrong. This CDR3 spans 16 amino acids. CDR1 and CDR2 from the germline V gene are KGHDR and SFDVKD. CDR3 DNA: TGTGCCACCAGTGATTTGGCGGCGGGAGCGATGGAGACCCAGTACTTC. Its translation is CATSDLAAGAMETQYF.

Details on this clonotype: At one end, the junction sequence differs from germline, possibly due to a read error. CDR3 region: CASRGGGGTEAFF. In DNA form, the CDR3 reads TGTGCCAGCAGAGGGGGCGGGGGCACTGAGGCTTTCTTT. This chain uses TRBV6-5 with TRBJ1-1; 7 bases map to TRBD1. The CDR3 is 13 residues long. Germline-derived CDR1 and CDR2 are MNHEY and SVGAGI.

Only one count was recorded for this clonotype. This CDR3 is CASTNDGQWPQHF. The DNA of the CDR3 is TGTGCCAGTACCAACGACGGACAATGGCCCCAGCATTTT. This chain connects TRBV19 to TRBJ1-5; TRBD1 is a possible D gene (5 bases). V dropped 7 bases and J dropped 9 bases, with 16 bases sitting between them. Germline values: CDR1 LNHDA, CDR2 SQIVND (reference sequence). The CDR3 is 13 amino acids.

This clonotype came up a few times. V gene TRBV20-1 combines with J gene TRBJ2-4; D may be TRBD1 or TRBD2 (7 bases each). The length of the CDR3 is 15 residues. The V end lost 2 bases, the J end lost 5 bases, and 16 bases lay between the germline ends. In germline, CDR1 is DFQATT, CDR2 SNEGSKA (reference sequence). CDR3 sequence (DNA): TGCAGTGCTAGACAGGGGGGGTTACTTGAAAACATTCAGTACTTC. It codes for CSARQGGLLENIQYF.

The chain couples TRBV24-1 to TRBJ2-2; TRBD1 matches 10 bases. This CDR3 is built from 16 residues. Looked up from germline, CDR1 is KGHDR and CDR2 is SFDVKD. V was pared by 4 bases and J by 6 bases, with 7 bases of the junction left unmatched. Written as DNA, the CDR3 is TGTGCCACCAGTGACGCCGGGACAGGGGTAGCCGGGGAGCTGTTTTTT. It encodes CATSDAGTGVAGELFF.

This clonotype was recorded once. The V and J genes are TRBV5-1 and TRBJ1-4, with 8 bases that match TRBD1. With 3 bases clipped from V and 5 bases from J, the junction kept 9 bases outside the gene matches. Germline V gives CDR1 SGHRS, CDR2 YFSETQ. CDR3 length equals 16 residues. The CDR3 sequence: CASSSQGTGGNEKLFF. DNA for the CDR3: TGCGCCAGCAGCTCTCAGGGAACAGGGGGGAATGAAAAACTGTTTTTT.

The rearrangement links TRBV5-1 to TRBJ2-6, with 7 bases fitting TRBD1. Germline lookup yields CDR1 SGHRS and CDR2 YFSETQ. This CDR3 contains 13 residues. V shed 4 bases and J 9 bases; nucleotides not matched to a gene: 4. This chain's CDR3 is CASSPGTDNVLTF. CDR3 sequence (DNA): TGCGCCAGCAGCCCCGGGACAGACAACGTCCTGACTTTC.

The sample holds a few counts of this clonotype. The genes are TRBV28 and TRBJ2-5; D may be TRBD1 (7 bases). The J call is uncertain, as TRBJ2-7 better fits the DNA end. Germline CDR1 MDHEN, CDR2 SYDVKM. This CDR3 spans 14 amino acids. This CDR3 is CASSSTGRFYEQYF. The CDR3 nucleotides are TGTGCCAGCAGTTCGACAGGGAGGTTCTACGAGCAGTACTTC.

The chain carries TRBV5-1 and TRBJ1-2; tentatively, D is TRBD1 (6 bases). The ends were cut back, 4 bases at V and 8 bases at J, with 21 bases in the middle. The germline V gene has CDR1 SGHRS and CDR2 YFSETQ. The CDR3 spans 15 residues. DNA for the CDR3: TGCGCCAGCAGCCCGATCCTGGAGGGGACAAACGGCTACACCTTC. It codes for CASSPILEGTNGYTF.

This clonotype was counted only a few times. The rearrangement links TRBV24-1 to TRBJ2-2; perhaps TRBD1 as D (6 bases). This CDR3 spans 15 amino acids. V shed 7 bases and J shed 4 bases, with 15 bases lying between them. Germline-derived CDR1 and CDR2 are KGHDR and SFDVKD. The CDR3 loop reads CATRDSTRPTGELFF. The CDR3 bases are TGTGCCACCAGGGACAGCACCCGACCCACCGGGGAGCTGTTTTTT.

The rearrangement uses TRBV11-2 and TRBJ2-3; 9 bases line up with TRBD2. CDR3 length: 17 residues. Germline-derived CDR1 and CDR2 are SGHAT and FQNNGV. V dropped 5 bases and J dropped 8; count of bases not matched to a gene: 17. For the CDR3, the DNA is TGTGCCAGCAGCCCCCGGTTGACAGCGGGGGGTGGGGGTACGCAGTATTTT. Translation: CASSPRLTAGGGGTQYF.

This clonotype was picked up many times. This sequence joins TRBV24-1 and TRBJ2-1; the match to TRBD2 covers 8 bases. The CDR3 sequence is 16 residues long. CDR1 is KGHDR and CDR2 is SFDVKD in the germline V gene. V dropped 4 bases and J dropped 4; count of bases not matched to a gene: 8. The CDR3 nucleotides read TGTGCCACCAGTGACGACGTAGCGGGAAGTTACAATGAGCAGTTCTTC. It yields the protein CATSDDVAGSYNEQFF.

The J gene is TRBJ1-3, the V gene TRBV30, with D hard to call. This CDR3 contains 10 residues. The V gene lost 5 bases and the J gene lost 8 bases, with 7 bases spanning the gap. Germline loops: CDR1 GTSNPN, CDR2 SVGIG (reference sequence). Here the CDR3 DNA reads TGTGCCTGGGAAAGGGACACCATATATTTT. It specifies CAWERDTIYF.